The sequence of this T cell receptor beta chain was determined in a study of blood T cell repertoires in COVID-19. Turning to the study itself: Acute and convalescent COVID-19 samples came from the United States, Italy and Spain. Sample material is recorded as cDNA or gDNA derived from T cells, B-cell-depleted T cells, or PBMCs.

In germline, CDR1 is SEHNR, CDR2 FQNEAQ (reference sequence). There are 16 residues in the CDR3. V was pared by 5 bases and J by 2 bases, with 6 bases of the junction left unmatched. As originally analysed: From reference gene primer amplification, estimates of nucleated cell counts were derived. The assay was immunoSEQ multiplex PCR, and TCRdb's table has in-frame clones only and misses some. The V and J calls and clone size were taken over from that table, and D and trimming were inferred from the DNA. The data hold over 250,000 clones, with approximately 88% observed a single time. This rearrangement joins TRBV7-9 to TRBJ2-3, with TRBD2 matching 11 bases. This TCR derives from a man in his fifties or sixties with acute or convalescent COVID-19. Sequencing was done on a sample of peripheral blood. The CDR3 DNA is TGTGCCAGCAGCCTGCGACTAGCGGGGAACACAGATACGCAGTATTTT. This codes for CASSLRLAGNTDTQYF. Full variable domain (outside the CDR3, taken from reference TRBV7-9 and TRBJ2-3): DTGVSQNPRHKITKRGQNVTFRCDPISEHNRLYWYRQTLGQGPEFLTYFQNEAQLEKSRLLSDRFSAERPKGSFSTLEIQRTEQGDSAMYLCASSLRLAGNTDTQYFGPGTRLTVL.